This is a list of T cell receptor beta chains from one sample in a study of blood T cell repertoires in COVID-19. Clones were read by immunoSEQ multiplex PCR, and TCRdb kept only the in-frame ones, dropping some. The sample contains a few hundred thousand clones, roughly nine tenths of which appear only once. The specimen sequenced was PBMCs or T cells enriched from blood (not recorded which). The receptors here all came from a woman aged 45-60 years in a cohort exposed to, infected with or recovered from COVID-19 (not recorded which). Both conserved end residues are part of each CDR3. D genes are given only for firm matches. The size entry is marked missing in some rows and otherwise reads once, few, many or a size class.

>TRBJ2-1|.|TRBV7-2|.
CASSFLVGGIYNEQFF
TGTGCCAGCAGCTTCTTGGTCGGAGGGATTTACAATGAGCAGTTCTTC
>TRBJ1-5|.|TRBV5-8|.
CASSLFNQGNQPQHF
TGTGCCAGCAGCTTGTTCAACCAGGGTAATCAGCCCCAGCATTTT
>TRBJ1-6|.|TRBV7-2|.
CASSLGRANSPLHF
TGTGCCAGCAGCTTAGGGAGAGCAAATTCACCCCTCCACTTT
>TRBJ2-1|few|TRBV6-2/TRBV6-3|TRBD2
CASSAGDYNEQFF
TGTGCCAGCAGTGCGGGGGACTACAATGAGCAGTTCTTC
>TRBJ1-3|few|TRBV5-6|.
CASSEGLISGNTIYF
TGTGCCAGCAGCGAAGGACTCATCTCTGGAAACACCATATATTTT
>TRBJ2-7|.|TRBV19|.
CASSRWDSIEQYF
TGTGCCAGTAGTCGCTGGGACTCGATCGAGCAGTACTTC
>TRBJ2-4|.|TRBV18|.
CASSPRVGARNIQYF
TGTGCCAGCTCACCACGAGTTGGGGCCAGAAACATTCAGTACTTC
>TRBJ2-1|.|TRBV6-4|.
CASSMAPSGNYNEQFF
TGTGCCAGCAGTATGGCCCCATCCGGGAACTACAATGAGCAGTTCTTC
>TRBJ1-1|.|TRBV28|.
CASRWGLFTEAFF
TGTGCCAGCCGATGGGGACTCTTCACTGAAGCTTTCTTT
>TRBJ2-1|.|TRBV30|.
CAWSMRDNEQFF
TGTGCCTGGAGTATGCGGGACAATGAGCAGTTCTTC
>TRBJ1-6|.|TRBV19|TRBD1
CASREGQGDNSPLHF
TGTGCCAGTAGGGAAGGACAGGGAGATAATTCACCCCTCCACTTT
>TRBJ1-1|once|TRBV4-1|TRBD1
CASSQPTGSVPLNTEAFF
TGCGCCAGCAGCCAACCGACAGGGTCAGTCCCGTTGAACACTGAAGCTTTCTTT
>TRBJ1-4|once|TRBV5-1|TRBD1
CASSTGQGLTNEKLFF
TGCGCCAGCAGCACGGGACAGGGGCTAACTAATGAAAAACTGTTTTTT
>TRBJ2-7|.|TRBV4-1|TRBD1
CASSYRGSSSYEQYF
TGCGCCAGCAGTTACAGGGGCTCAAGCTCCTACGAGCAGTACTTC
>TRBJ1-6|once|TRBV18|.
CASTGGGNSPLHF
TGTGCCAGTACGGGAGGGGGAAATTCACCCCTCCACTTT
>TRBJ1-1|.|TRBV10-3|TRBD1
CAISNRDRGQNTEAFF
TGTGCCATCAGTAACCGGGACAGGGGTCAGAACACTGAAGCTTTCTTT
>TRBJ1-2|.|TRBV6-5|.
CASSHNRVGYTF
TGTGCCAGCAGTCATAACAGGGTTGGCTACACCTTC
>TRBJ1-4|.|TRBV29-1|.
CSVDVSEKLFF
TGCAGCGTTGATGTGAGTGAAAAACTGTTTTTT
>TRBJ1-5|.|TRBV3-1/TRBV3-2|.
CASSQDRGMGWGRSQPQHF
TGTGCCAGCAGCCAAGATCGCGGGATGGGGTGGGGGAGGAGTCAGCCCCAGCATTTT
>TRBJ2-5|once|TRBV4-2|TRBD1
CASSQGDRQETQYF
TGTGCCAGCAGCCAAGGGGACAGGCAAGAGACCCAGTACTTC
>TRBJ2-3|.|TRBV10-1|.
CASSPRFAEKLNLPGTQYF
TGCGCCAGCTCCCCCAGGTTCGCTGAGAAGCTCAACCTTCCTGGTACGCAGTATTTT
>TRBJ1-1|.|TRBV4-1|.
CASSQIWVRESGAEAFF
TGCGCCAGCAGCCAAATCTGGGTCAGGGAATCAGGGGCTGAAGCTTTCTTT
>TRBJ1-2|.|TRBV7-9|TRBD1
CASSEQGGYGYTF
TGTGCCAGCAGTGAACAGGGGGGCTATGGCTACACCTTC
>TRBJ1-1|.|TRBV6-5|.
CASSYKQNTEAFF
TGTGCCAGCAGTTACAAGCAGAACACTGAAGCTTTCTTT
>TRBJ1-2|.|TRBV7-9|TRBD1
CASSPNERQGADGYTF
TGTGCCAGCAGCCCTAATGAGAGACAGGGGGCCGATGGCTACACCTTC
>TRBJ2-5|.|TRBV10-3|.
CAISESTRGETQYF
TGTGCCATCAGTGAGTCGACCAGAGGAGAGACCCAGTACTTC
>TRBJ2-5|.|TRBV28|.
CASNTLDYQETQYF
TGTGCCAGCAATACCTTAGATTACCAAGAGACCCAGTACTTC